What follows are 24 T cell receptor beta chains derived from one specimen sequenced in a study of T-cell memory formation after mild COVID-19. TCRdb reprocessed the 5' RACE reads with MiXCR, giving one entry per CDR3 protein. The data show around 250,000 distinct CDR3 sequences, roughly 16% seen once. The sample taken for sequencing was PBMCs or a T cell subset sorted from them (not recorded which). These receptors came from a man aged 18 to 29 who had mild COVID-19 (a few samples of this study predate the infection). Cell type and time point are not known.

V is TRBV18 and J is TRBJ1-1; TRBD1 is a possible D gene (6 bases). The CDR3 consists of 13 residues. Trimming removed 1 base at V and 10 bases at J, with 13 bases between. Germline V gene data show CDR1 as KGHSH and CDR2 as LQKENI. For the CDR3, the DNA is TGTGCCAGCTCACCACGCCGGGGCAGGGGAGCTTTCTTT. It codes for CASSPRRGRGAFF.

This clonotype has just a few counts. The V and J genes are TRBV7-9 and TRBJ2-3; D is perhaps TRBD2 (5 bases). CDR1 is SEHNR and CDR2 is FQNEAQ in the germline V gene (reference sequence). This CDR3 is 15 amino acids long. The V gene lost 0 bases and the J gene lost 2 bases, with 9 bases spanning the gap. The CDR3: CASSLASGITDTQYF. The CDR3 nucleotides are TGTGCCAGCAGCTTAGCGAGCGGAATCACAGATACGCAGTATTTT.

The genes are TRBV28 and TRBJ2-7, with 8 bases that match TRBD1. V was pared by 3 bases and J by 3 bases, with 4 bases of the junction left unmatched. The CDR3 covers 14 residues. CDR1 and CDR2 (germline): MDHEN, SYDVKM. CDR3 sequence: CASSLTGERYEQYV. The CDR3 nucleotides are TGTGCCAGCAGTTTGACAGGGGAACGCTACGAGCAGTACGTC.

The rearrangement uses TRBV6-5 and TRBJ2-7, with D possibly TRBD2 on 6 matching bases. The V end lost 6 bases, the J end lost 6 bases, and 18 bases lay between the germline ends. This CDR3 is 14 amino acids long. Germline loops: CDR1 MNHEY, CDR2 SVGAGI. CDR3 nucleotide sequence: TGTGCCAGCAGGAAGACAAGGGAGGCCTCCGAGCAGTACGTC. Translation gives CASRKTREASEQYV.

The gene calls are TRBV29-1 and TRBJ1-2, with D hard to call. The V gene lost 1 base and the J gene lost 12 bases, with 15 bases spanning the gap. The CDR3 is 12 amino acids. The germline gives CDR1 SQVTM, CDR2 ANQGSEA. The CDR3 sequence is CSVEGRAEAHTF. CDR3 bases: TGCAGCGTTGAAGGGAGAGCGGAGGCACACACCTTC.

This sequence joins TRBV9 and TRBJ1-5; tentative D call: TRBD1 (6 bases). The ends were cut back, 0 bases at V and 9 bases at J, with 13 bases in the middle. Germline assignment: CDR1 SGDLS and CDR2 YYNGEE. There are 14 residues in the CDR3. The CDR3 here is CASSVDHRAWPQHF. The CDR3 DNA is TGTGCCAGCAGCGTAGATCACAGGGCCTGGCCCCAGCATTTT.

This clonotype came up a few times. The rearrangement links TRBV6-4 to TRBJ2-1; D call uncertain. From germline, CDR1 is MRHNA and CDR2 SNTAGT. This CDR3 contains 16 residues. V lost 7 bases to trimming and J lost 7 bases, with 23 bases between them. The CDR3 reads CASTKHSGSGRNEQFF. In DNA, the CDR3 is TGTGCCAGCACCAAACATTCGGGCTCTGGGCGGAATGAGCAGTTCTTC.

The V and J genes are TRBV5-4 and TRBJ2-1; 9 bases are shared with TRBD2. Germline values: CDR1 SGHNT, CDR2 YYREEE (reference sequence). The ends lost 3 bases at V and 6 bases at J; junction bases unmatched: 7. The CDR3 length is 15 residues. This chain's CDR3 is CASSSTGGGVNEQFF. CDR3 nucleotide sequence: TGTGCCAGCAGCTCAACCGGCGGGGGGGTCAATGAGCAGTTCTTC.

On this clonotype: An end of the junction differs from the germline gene, which may be a read error. This sequence joins TRBV24-1 and TRBJ1-2; D is uncertain. The germline V gene has CDR1 KGHDR and CDR2 SFDVKD. This CDR3 is built from 14 residues. The CDR3, as DNA: TGTGCCACCAGTGATTTCCGGTTTAACTATGCCTACACCTTC. Translated: CATSDFRFNYAYTF.

This chain connects TRBV6-2 or TRBV6-3 to TRBJ2-5, with a possible D match to TRBD1 (6 bases). Germline lookup yields CDR1 MNHEY and CDR2 SVGEGT. The CDR3 is 16 amino acids. V dropped 4 bases and J dropped 5 bases, with 20 bases sitting between them. DNA for the CDR3: TGTGCCAGCAGTTTCCCCGGGACAAGCGGTGGGGAGACCCAGTACTTC. Its translation is CASSFPGTSGGETQYF.

This clonotype was seen a handful of times. V gene TRBV5-1 combines with J gene TRBJ2-1; 14 nucleotides match TRBD2. This CDR3 contains 17 residues. Per germline, CDR1 SGHRS and CDR2 YFSETQ. With 4 bases clipped from V and 9 bases from J, the junction kept 12 bases outside the gene matches. The CDR3 bases are TGCGCCAGCAGCCTGAACCCTGGACTAGCGGGGGGAGGTGAGCAGTTCTTC. Amino acids: CASSLNPGLAGGGEQFF.

The V and J genes are TRBV9 and TRBJ1-2; TRBD1 matches at 7 bases. Germline lookup yields CDR1 SGDLS and CDR2 YYNGEE. V trimming: 3 bases; J trimming: 14 bases; junction bases outside the gene matches: 7. This CDR3 spans 11 amino acids. CDR3 sequence reads: CASSAEGALTF. CDR3 nucleotide sequence: TGTGCCAGCAGCGCGGAGGGGGCGCTGACCTTC.

The V gene is TRBV5-4, the J gene TRBJ2-5; 8 bases align to TRBD2. The CDR3 is made up of 17 amino acids. Germline V CDR1 and CDR2: SGHNT, YYREEE (reference sequence). Trimming removed 0 bases from V and 4 bases from J; junction bases left unmatched: 11. CDR3 nucleotides: TGTGCCAGCAGCTTGGCAGGGACTAGTGCCTCGGGAGAGACCCAGTACTTC. Protein sequence: CASSLAGTSASGETQYF.

This clonotype was seen a few times. This sequence joins TRBV29-1 and TRBJ2-7, with 7 bases that match TRBD1. The CDR3 extends over 13 amino acids. Per germline, CDR1 SQVTM and CDR2 ANQGSEA. J was trimmed by 6 bases and V by 5 bases; bases with no gene match: 10. Written as DNA, the CDR3 is TGCAGCGTTATACAGGTAGGGGACAGCGAGCAGTACTTC. Protein: CSVIQVGDSEQYF.

This clonotype has more than one count but fewer than ten. The chain recombines TRBV4-2 with TRBJ1-2; D is perhaps TRBD1 (5 bases). The ends were cut back, 2 bases at V and 4 bases at J, with 17 bases in the middle. This CDR3 is built from 16 residues. CDR1 is LGHNA, CDR2 YNFKEQ, per germline. DNA for the CDR3: TGTGCCAGCAGCCAACAGGGACGGATCCCACCCTATGGCTACACCTTC. As protein: CASSQQGRIPPYGYTF.

The rearrangement uses TRBV29-1 and TRBJ2-7; TRBD1 matches 7 bases. CDR3 size: 14 residues. J gave up 0 bases and V 3 bases, and 5 bases lay outside the gene matches. Germline V gives CDR1 SQVTM, CDR2 ANQGSEA. The CDR3 sequence: CSVENRGSSYEQYF. The CDR3 DNA reads TGCAGCGTTGAGAACAGGGGTAGCTCCTACGAGCAGTACTTC.

V is TRBV18 and J is TRBJ1-2; TRBD1 matches at 10 bases. Germline V gives CDR1 KGHSH, CDR2 LQKENI. J lost 7 bases, V lost 3 bases, and 5 bases had no gene match. This CDR3 contains 14 residues. CDR3 region: CASSPGDRGPGYTF. DNA for the CDR3: TGTGCCAGCTCACCGGGGGACAGGGGCCCTGGCTACACCTTC. The complete variable domain, with remaining parts taken from reference TRBV18 and TRBJ1-2, reads NAGVMQNPRHLVRRRGQEARLRCSPMKGHSHVYWYRQLPEEGLKFMVYLQKENIIDESGMPKERFSAEFPKEGPSILRIQQVVRGDSAAYFCASSPGDRGPGYTFGSGTRLTVV.

This clonotype was observed a handful of times. The rearrangement joins TRBV4-3 to TRBJ1-6; 9 bases match TRBD1. Germline trimming cut 0 bases from V and 0 bases from J; bases unmatched to any gene: 6. The CDR3 length is 19 residues. Per germline, CDR1 LGHNA and CDR2 YSLEER. As DNA, the CDR3 is TGCGCCAGCAGCCAAGATTCGGGACAGGGAAGCTCCTATAATTCACCCCTCCACTTT. Amino acid sequence: CASSQDSGQGSSYNSPLHF.

This clonotype has just a few counts. CDR3 protein: CASSISGSSYEQYV. In nucleotides, the CDR3 is TGTGCCAGCAGTATATCAGGGAGTTCCTACGAGCAGTACGTC. The chain couples TRBV6-5 to TRBJ2-7; perhaps D is TRBD1 or TRBD2 (5 bases each). The CDR3 length is 14 residues. Germline CDR1 is MNHEY and CDR2 is SVGAGI. Trimming stripped 5 bases from V and 1 base from J, with 12 bases between.

The V and J genes are TRBV4-1 and TRBJ2-5, with D unresolved. This CDR3 contains 17 residues. V was cut by 0 bases and J by 5 bases, with 19 bases left in between. Germline V gene sequence: CDR1 MGHRA, CDR2 YSYEKL. CDR3 residues: CASSQDPSALTGETQYF. The CDR3 nucleotides are TGCGCCAGCAGCCAAGATCCCTCGGCCCTAACCGGGGAGACCCAGTACTTC.

The gene calls are TRBV5-1 and TRBJ2-3; 8 nucleotides match TRBD1. There are 14 residues in the CDR3. The V segment lost 3 bases and the J segment 6 bases; nucleotides outside the gene matches: 6. Looked up from germline, CDR1 is SGHRS and CDR2 is YFSETQ. The CDR3 DNA sequence: TGCGCCAGCAGCTATCTACAGGGGGTGGATACGCAGTATTTT. This codes for CASSYLQGVDTQYF.

The rearrangement uses TRBV20-1 and TRBJ1-5; TRBD1 matches at 8 bases. After removal of 3 bases from V and 7 bases from J, the junction contained 5 bases not matched to a gene. The germline gives CDR1 DFQATT, CDR2 SNEGSKA (reference sequence). The CDR3 is 13 residues long. This CDR3 is CSASDRGGQPQHF. For the CDR3, the DNA is TGCAGTGCTAGTGACAGGGGTGGACAGCCCCAGCATTTT.

The V call is TRBV20-1, the J call TRBJ2-3; 7 bases map to TRBD2. This CDR3 has 15 amino acids. Germline V gives CDR1 DFQATT, CDR2 SNEGSKA (reference sequence). The J segment lost 1 base and the V segment lost 3 bases, leaving 7 bases of the junction unmatched. For the CDR3, the DNA is TGCAGTGCTAGTTATCGGCTAGCGGGCACAGATACGCAGTATTTT. Amino acid sequence: CSASYRLAGTDTQYF.

This sequence joins TRBV12-3 or TRBV12-4 and TRBJ2-3; TRBD2 matches at 12 bases. The CDR3 has 15 amino acids. Trimming removed 6 bases from V and 4 bases from J; junction bases left unmatched: 5. The CDR3 bases are TGTGCCAGCAGGAAACTAGCGGGGGGTGCAGATACGCAGTATTTT. As protein: CASRKLAGGADTQYF.